The sequence of this TCR beta chain was determined in a study of T cells after posttransplantation cyclophosphamide. General observations from the study: Later blood repertoires were often dominated by clones from the donor CD8+ memory compartment. Blood and skin or GI T cell repertoires showed limited TRB overlap. Recipient CMV seropositivity and CMV reactivation strongly tracked TRB clonality.

This related bone marrow graft donor gave peripheral blood on the day of marrow donation. Regarding this clone: Its specificity is unknown.

Produced via immunoSEQ multiplex PCR; TCRdb's table is partial and in-frame only. Among 20,000 to 25,000 clones listed, 73% were seen once. The CDR3 has 15 amino acids. Germline-derived CDR1 and CDR2 are SGHTA and FQGNSA. The V segment lost 5 bases and the J segment 7 bases; nucleotides outside the gene matches: 8. This clonotype originated in a woman aged 55-75 years in good health, CMV-negative, and a related stem cell transplant donor. This chain connects TRBV7-2 to TRBJ2-7; 13 bases agree with TRBD2. Sequencing was done on a sample of memory CD4+ T cells sorted from PBMCs. The CDR3 DNA reads TGTGCCAGCAGCCGGGGGACTAGCGGGACTGCTGAGCAGTACTTC. Its translation: CASSRGTSGTAEQYF.